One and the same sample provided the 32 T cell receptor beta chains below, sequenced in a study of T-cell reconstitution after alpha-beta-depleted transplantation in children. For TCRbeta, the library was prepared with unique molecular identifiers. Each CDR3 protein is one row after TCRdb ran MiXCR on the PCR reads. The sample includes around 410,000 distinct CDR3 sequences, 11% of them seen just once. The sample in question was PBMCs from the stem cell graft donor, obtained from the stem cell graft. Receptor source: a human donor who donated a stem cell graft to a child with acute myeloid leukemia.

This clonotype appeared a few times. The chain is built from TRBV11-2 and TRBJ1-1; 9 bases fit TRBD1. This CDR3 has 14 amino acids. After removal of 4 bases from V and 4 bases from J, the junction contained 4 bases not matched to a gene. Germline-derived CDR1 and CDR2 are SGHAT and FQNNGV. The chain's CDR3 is CASSSQGASTEAFF. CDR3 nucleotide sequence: TGTGCCAGCAGCTCACAGGGGGCATCCACTGAAGCTTTCTTT.

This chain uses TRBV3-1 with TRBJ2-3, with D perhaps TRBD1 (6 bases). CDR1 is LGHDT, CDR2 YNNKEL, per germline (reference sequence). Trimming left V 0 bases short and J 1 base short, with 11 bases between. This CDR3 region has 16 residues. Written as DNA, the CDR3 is TGTGCCAGCAGCCAAGATGGTGGGGGCCGCACAGATACGCAGTATTTT. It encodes CASSQDGGGRTDTQYF.

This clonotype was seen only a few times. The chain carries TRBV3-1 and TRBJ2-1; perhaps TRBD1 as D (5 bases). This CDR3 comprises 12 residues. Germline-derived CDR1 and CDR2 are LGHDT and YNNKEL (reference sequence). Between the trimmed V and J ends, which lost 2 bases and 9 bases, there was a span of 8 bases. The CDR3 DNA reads TGTGCCAGCAGCCAAAGTAGGGGTGAGCAGTTCTTC. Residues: CASSQSRGEQFF.

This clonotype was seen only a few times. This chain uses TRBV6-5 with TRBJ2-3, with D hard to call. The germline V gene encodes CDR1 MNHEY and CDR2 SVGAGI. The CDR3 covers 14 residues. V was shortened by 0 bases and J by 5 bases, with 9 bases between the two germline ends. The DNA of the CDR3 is TGTGCCAGCAGTTACTCGATCAGTATAGATACGCAGTATTTT. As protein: CASSYSISIDTQYF.

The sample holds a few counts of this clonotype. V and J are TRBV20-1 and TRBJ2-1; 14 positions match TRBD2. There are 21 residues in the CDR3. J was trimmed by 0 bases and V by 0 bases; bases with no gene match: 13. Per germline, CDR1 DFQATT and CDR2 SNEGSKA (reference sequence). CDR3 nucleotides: TGCAGTGCTAGAGATTCGACTCGACTAGCGGGAGGGCTCAACTCCTACAATGAGCAGTTCTTC. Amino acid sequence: CSARDSTRLAGGLNSYNEQFF.

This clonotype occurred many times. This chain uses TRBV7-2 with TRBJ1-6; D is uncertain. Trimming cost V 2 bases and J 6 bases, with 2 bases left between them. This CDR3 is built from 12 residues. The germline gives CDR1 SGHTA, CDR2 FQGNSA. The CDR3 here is CASSLFNSPLHF. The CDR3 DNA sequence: TGTGCCAGCAGCTTATTTAATTCACCCCTCCACTTT.

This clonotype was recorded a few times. CDR3 amino acids: CSANGGGRADTQYF. CDR3 DNA: TGCAGTGCTAACGGCGGGGGACGCGCAGATACGCAGTATTTT. V and J are TRBV20-1 and TRBJ2-3; 7 bases align to TRBD2. Germline assignment: CDR1 DFQATT and CDR2 SNEGSKA (reference sequence). V shed 4 bases and J 4 bases; nucleotides not matched to a gene: 8. This CDR3 has 14 residues.

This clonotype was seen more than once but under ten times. This chain's CDR3 is CASSPDGESNQPQHF. As DNA, the CDR3 is TGCGCCAGCAGCCCGGACGGAGAGAGCAATCAGCCCCAGCATTTT. The chain joins TRBV5-1 to TRBJ1-5; D ambiguous. This CDR3 has 15 amino acids. The V gene lost 4 bases and the J gene lost 1 base, with 12 bases spanning the gap. Looked up from germline, CDR1 is SGHRS and CDR2 is YFSETQ.

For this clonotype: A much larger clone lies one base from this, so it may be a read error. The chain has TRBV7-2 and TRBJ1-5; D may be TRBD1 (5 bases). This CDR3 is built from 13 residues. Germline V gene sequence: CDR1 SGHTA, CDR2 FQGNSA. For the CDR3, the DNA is TGTGCCAGCAGCCCTGGGGACCATCAGCCCCAGCAATTT. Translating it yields CASSPGDHQPQQF.

CDR3 DNA: TGTGCCAGCACACTAGATATGGGAGATGAGCAGTTCTTC. Its translation is CASTLDMGDEQFF. The chain joins TRBV12-3 or TRBV12-4 to TRBJ2-1, with a weak D call TRBD2 (5 bases). V gave up 7 bases and J gave up 8 bases, with 15 bases separating them. The CDR3 extends over 13 amino acids.

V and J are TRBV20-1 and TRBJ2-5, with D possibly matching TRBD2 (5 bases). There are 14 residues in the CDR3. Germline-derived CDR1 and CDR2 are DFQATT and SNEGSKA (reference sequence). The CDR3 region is CSGVREGISETQYF. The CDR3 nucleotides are TGCAGCGGCGTGAGGGAAGGGATTTCGGAGACCCAGTACTTC.

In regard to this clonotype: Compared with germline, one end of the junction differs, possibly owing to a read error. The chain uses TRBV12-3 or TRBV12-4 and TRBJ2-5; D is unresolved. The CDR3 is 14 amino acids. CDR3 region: CATSLAQDVETQYF. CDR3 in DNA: TGTGCCACCAGTTTGGCCCAGGATGTTGAGACCCAGTACTTC.

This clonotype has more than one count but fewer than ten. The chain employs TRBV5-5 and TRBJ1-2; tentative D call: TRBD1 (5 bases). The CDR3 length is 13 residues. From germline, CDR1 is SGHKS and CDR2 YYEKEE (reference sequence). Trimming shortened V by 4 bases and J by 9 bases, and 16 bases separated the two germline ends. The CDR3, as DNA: TGTGCCAGCAGCATAACCGGGACGCAGAGCTACACCTTC. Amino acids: CASSITGTQSYTF.

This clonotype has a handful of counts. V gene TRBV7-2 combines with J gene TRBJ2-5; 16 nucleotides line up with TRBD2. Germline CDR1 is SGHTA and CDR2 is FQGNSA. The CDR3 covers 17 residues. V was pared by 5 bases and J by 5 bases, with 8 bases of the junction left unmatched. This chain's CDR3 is CASSPGTSGRAWETQYF. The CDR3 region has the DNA TGTGCCAGCAGCCCCGGGACTAGCGGGAGGGCCTGGGAGACCCAGTACTTC.

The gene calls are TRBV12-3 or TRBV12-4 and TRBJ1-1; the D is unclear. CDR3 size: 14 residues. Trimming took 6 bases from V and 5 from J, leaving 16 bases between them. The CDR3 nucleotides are TGTGCCAGCAGCCGCTACTTAGTGGGTACTGAAGCTTTCTTT. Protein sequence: CASSRYLVGTEAFF.

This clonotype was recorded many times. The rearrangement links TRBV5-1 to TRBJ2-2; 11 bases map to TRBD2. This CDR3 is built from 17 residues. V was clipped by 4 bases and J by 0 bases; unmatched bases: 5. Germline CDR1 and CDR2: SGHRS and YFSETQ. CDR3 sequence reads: CASSPLAGGPNTGELFF. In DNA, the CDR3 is TGCGCCAGCAGCCCCTTAGCGGGAGGGCCGAACACCGGGGAGCTGTTTTTT.

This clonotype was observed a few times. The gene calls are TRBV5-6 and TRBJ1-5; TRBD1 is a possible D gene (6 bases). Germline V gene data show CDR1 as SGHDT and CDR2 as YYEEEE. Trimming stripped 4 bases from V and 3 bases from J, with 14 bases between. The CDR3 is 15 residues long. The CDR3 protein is CASSPRGAYNQPQHF. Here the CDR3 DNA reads TGTGCCAGCAGCCCCCGGGGGGCCTACAATCAGCCCCAGCATTTT.

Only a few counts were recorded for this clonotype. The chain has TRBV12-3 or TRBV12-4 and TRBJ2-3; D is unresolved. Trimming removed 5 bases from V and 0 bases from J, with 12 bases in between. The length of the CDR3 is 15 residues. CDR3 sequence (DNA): TGTGCCAGCAGTCCCAGAGTTCGTAGCACAGATACGCAGTATTTT. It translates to CASSPRVRSTDTQYF.

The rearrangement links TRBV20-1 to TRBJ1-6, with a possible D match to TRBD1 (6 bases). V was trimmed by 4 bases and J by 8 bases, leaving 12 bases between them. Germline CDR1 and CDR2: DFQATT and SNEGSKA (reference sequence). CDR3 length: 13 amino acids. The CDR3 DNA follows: TGCAGTGCTATTGGCAGGGGTGATTCACCCCTCCACTTT. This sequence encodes CSAIGRGDSPLHF.

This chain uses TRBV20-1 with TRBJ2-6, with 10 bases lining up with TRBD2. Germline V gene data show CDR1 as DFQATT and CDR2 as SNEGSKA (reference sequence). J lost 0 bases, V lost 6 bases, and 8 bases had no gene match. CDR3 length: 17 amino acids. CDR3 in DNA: TGCAGTGCCAGTAGCGGGGGGCAATTCTCTGGGGCCAACGTCCTGACTTTC. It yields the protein CSASSGGQFSGANVLTF.

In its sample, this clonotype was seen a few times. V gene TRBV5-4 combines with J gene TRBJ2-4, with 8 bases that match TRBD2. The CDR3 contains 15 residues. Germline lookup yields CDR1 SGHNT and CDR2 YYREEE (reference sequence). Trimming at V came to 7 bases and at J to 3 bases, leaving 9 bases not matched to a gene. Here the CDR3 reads CASSKSGSDKNIQYF. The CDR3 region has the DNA TGTGCCAGCTCAAAGAGCGGGAGTGACAAAAACATTCAGTACTTC.

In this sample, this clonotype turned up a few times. The CDR3 bases are TGTGCCAGCAGTTTATATAGCGGGACCAACAATGAGCAGTTCTTC. It codes for CASSLYSGTNNEQFF. The chain uses TRBV27 and TRBJ2-1, with 8 bases matching TRBD2. The CDR3 is 15 amino acids. V lost 1 base to trimming and J lost 5 bases; unmatched junction nucleotides: 4. Germline lookup yields CDR1 MNHEY and CDR2 SMNVEV (reference sequence).

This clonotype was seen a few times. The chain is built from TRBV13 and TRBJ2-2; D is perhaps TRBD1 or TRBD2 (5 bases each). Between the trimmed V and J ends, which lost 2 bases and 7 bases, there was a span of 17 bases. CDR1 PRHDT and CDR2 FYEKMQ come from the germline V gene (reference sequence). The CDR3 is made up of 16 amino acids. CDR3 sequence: CASSLYRGPALGELFF. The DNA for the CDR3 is TGTGCCAGCAGCTTATATCGGGGCCCCGCCCTCGGGGAGCTGTTTTTT.

The CDR3 reads CASSLTVRPRRGQDNEKLFF. CDR3 in DNA: TGTGCCAGCAGTCTCACGGTCCGGCCCCGTCGGGGACAGGATAATGAAAAACTGTTTTTT. This chain joins TRBV27 and TRBJ1-4, with TRBD1 identical over 8 bases. V was clipped by 5 bases and J by 4 bases; unmatched bases: 21. The CDR3 consists of 20 residues. Germline loops: CDR1 MNHEY, CDR2 SMNVEV (reference sequence). Together with reference TRBV27 and TRBJ1-4, the CDR3 gives the full variable domain: EAQVTQNPRYLITVTGKKLTVTCSQNMNHEYMSWYRQDPGLGLRQIYYSMNVEVTDKGDVPEGYKVSRKEKRNFPLILESPSPNQTSLYFCASSLTVRPRRGQDNEKLFFGSGTQLSVL.

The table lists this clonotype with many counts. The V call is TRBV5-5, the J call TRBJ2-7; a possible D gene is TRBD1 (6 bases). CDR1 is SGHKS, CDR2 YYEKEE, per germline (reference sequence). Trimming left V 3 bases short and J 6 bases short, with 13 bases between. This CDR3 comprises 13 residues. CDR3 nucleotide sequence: TGTGCCAGCAGCTCAATGGACAGCCCCGAGCAGTACTTC. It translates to CASSSMDSPEQYF.

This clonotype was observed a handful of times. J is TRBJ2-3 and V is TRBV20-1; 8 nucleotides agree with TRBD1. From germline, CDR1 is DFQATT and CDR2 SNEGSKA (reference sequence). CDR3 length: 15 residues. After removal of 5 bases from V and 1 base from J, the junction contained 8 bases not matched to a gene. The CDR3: CSAPEVGQGTDTQYF. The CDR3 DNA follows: TGCAGTGCTCCAGAGGTGGGACAGGGCACAGATACGCAGTATTTT.

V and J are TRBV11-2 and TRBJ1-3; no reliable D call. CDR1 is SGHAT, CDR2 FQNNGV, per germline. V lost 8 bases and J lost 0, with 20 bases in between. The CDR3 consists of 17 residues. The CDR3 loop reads CASSWERPSSSGNTIYF. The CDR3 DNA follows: TGTGCCAGCTCTTGGGAGAGGCCGTCGAGCTCTGGAAACACCATATATTTT.

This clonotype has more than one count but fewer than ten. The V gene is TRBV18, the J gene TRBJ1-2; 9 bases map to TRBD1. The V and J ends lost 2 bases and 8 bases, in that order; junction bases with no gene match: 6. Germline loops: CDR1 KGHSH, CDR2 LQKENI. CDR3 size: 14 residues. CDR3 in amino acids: CASSPEDRGFGYTF. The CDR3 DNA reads TGTGCCAGCTCACCAGAGGACAGGGGTTTCGGCTACACCTTC.

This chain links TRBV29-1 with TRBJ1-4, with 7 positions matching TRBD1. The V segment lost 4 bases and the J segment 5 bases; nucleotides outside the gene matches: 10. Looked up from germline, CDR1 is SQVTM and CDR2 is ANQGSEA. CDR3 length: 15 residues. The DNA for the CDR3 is TGCAGCGTTGTTGGCAACAGGGGCTCAAATGAAAAACTGTTTTTT. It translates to CSVVGNRGSNEKLFF.

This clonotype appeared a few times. The CDR3 loop is CASSVGGLESYNEQFF. The CDR3 DNA follows: TGTGCCAGCAGCGTAGGGGGACTGGAATCCTACAATGAGCAGTTCTTC. This chain joins TRBV9 and TRBJ2-1; TRBD2 might be the D (6 bases). The CDR3 loop spans 16 amino acids. Trimming cost V 0 bases and J 1 base, with 11 bases left between them. The germline gives CDR1 SGDLS, CDR2 YYNGEE.

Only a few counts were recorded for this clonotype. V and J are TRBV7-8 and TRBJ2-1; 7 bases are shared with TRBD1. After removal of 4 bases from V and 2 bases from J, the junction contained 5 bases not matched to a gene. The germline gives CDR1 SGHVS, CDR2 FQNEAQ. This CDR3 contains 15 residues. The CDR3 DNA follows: TGTGCCAGCAGCTGGAACAGGGGAACCTACAATGAGCAGTTCTTC. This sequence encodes CASSWNRGTYNEQFF.

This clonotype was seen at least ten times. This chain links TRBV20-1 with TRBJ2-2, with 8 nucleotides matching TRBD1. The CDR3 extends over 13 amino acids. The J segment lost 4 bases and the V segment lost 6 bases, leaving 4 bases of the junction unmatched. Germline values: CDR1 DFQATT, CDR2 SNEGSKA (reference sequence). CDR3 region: CSASDRVTGELFF. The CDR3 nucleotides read TGCAGTGCCTCGGACAGGGTCACCGGGGAGCTGTTTTTT.